This passage covers 5 T cell receptor beta chains from one sample sequenced in a study of cytomegalovirus exposure and HLA in healthy donors. In the PCR, 60 Vbeta and 13 Jbeta primers were used. This table comes from immunoSEQ multiplex PCR, and its TCRdb copy is limited to in-frame clones, with some not included. The sample lists over 150,000 clones; almost 80% were seen once. Sequencing was performed on PBMCs. These receptors originate from a woman aged 45-60 years in good health and CMV-seronegative.

This chain uses TRBV18 with TRBJ2-1, with D tentatively TRBD2 (5 bases). Trimming stripped 5 bases from V and 4 bases from J, with 9 bases between. The CDR3 length is 13 residues. Germline V gives CDR1 KGHSH, CDR2 LQKENI. The CDR3 spells CASSSGTYNEQFF. In DNA, the CDR3 is TGTGCCAGCTCATCGGGAACATACAATGAGCAGTTCTTC.

The rearrangement uses TRBV5-1 and TRBJ2-3, with 7 nucleotides matching TRBD1. Trimming cost V 1 base and J 4 bases; bases outside gene matches: 9. Germline assignment: CDR1 SGHRS and CDR2 YFSETQ. The CDR3 is made up of 16 amino acids. The CDR3 loop is CASSLRQGTVSDTQYF. The CDR3, as DNA: TGCGCCAGCAGCTTGAGGCAGGGGACAGTTTCAGATACGCAGTATTTT.

In this sample, this clone turned up a few times. The gene calls are TRBV19 and TRBJ1-1; D unresolved. CDR1 and CDR2 (germline): LNHDA, SQIVND (reference sequence). The CDR3 runs to 11 residues. V lost 4 bases, J lost 5 bases, and 5 bases lay in between. In DNA, the CDR3 is TGTGCCAGTAGTACGTTGACTGAAGCTTTCTTT. Protein sequence: CASSTLTEAFF.

This chain links TRBV28 with TRBJ1-4; 10 bases fit TRBD1. Per the germline V gene, CDR1 is MDHEN and CDR2 is SYDVKM. This CDR3 comprises 14 residues. Losses at the gene ends were 5 bases for V and 7 bases for J; bases not matched to a gene: 4. The CDR3 DNA reads TGTGCCAGCAGTAGGACAGGGGGGGGTGAAAAACTGTTTTTT. It encodes CASSRTGGGEKLFF. Drawing the rest from reference TRBV28 and TRBJ1-4, the complete variable domain is DVKVTQSSRYLVKRTGEKVFLECVQDMDHENMFWYRQDPGLGLRLIYFSYDVKMKEKGDIPEGYSVSREKKERFSLILESASTNQTSMYLCASSRTGGGEKLFFGSGTQLSVL.

The chain carries TRBV18 and TRBJ2-1; no clear D gene. CDR1 is KGHSH and CDR2 is LQKENI in the germline V gene. V was clipped by 6 bases and J by 9 bases, with 12 bases between them. CDR3 length: 12 residues. The CDR3 region has the DNA TGTGCCAGCTCCCCGAGAGGCTTTGAGCAGTTCTTC. Its protein product is CASSPRGFEQFF.